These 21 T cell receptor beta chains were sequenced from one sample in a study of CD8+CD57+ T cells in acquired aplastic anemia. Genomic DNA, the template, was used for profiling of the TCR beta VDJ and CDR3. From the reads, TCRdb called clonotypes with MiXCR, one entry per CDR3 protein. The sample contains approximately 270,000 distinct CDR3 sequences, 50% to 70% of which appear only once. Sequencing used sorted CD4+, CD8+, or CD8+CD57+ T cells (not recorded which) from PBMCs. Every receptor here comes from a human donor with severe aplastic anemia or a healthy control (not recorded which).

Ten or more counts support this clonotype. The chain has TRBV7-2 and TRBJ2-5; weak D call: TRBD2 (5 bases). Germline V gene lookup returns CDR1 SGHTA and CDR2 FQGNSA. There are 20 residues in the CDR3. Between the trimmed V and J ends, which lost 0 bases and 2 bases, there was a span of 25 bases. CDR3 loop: CASSLAPLMFGRGSQETQYF. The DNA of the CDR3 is TGTGCCAGCAGCTTAGCACCACTTATGTTCGGTCGAGGGTCACAAGAGACCCAGTACTTC.

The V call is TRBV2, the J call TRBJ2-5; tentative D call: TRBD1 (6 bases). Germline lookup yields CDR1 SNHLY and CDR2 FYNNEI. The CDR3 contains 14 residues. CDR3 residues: CAELADSSQETQYF. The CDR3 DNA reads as TGTGCTGAACTCGCGGACAGCTCCCAAGAGACCCAGTACTTC.

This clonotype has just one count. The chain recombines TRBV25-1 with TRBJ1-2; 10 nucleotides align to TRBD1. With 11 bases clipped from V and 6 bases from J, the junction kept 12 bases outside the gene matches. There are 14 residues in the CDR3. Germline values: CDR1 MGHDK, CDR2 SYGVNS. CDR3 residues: CAQRLRQGAHGYTF. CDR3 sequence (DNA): TGTGCCCAGAGATTAAGACAGGGGGCTCATGGCTACACCTTC.

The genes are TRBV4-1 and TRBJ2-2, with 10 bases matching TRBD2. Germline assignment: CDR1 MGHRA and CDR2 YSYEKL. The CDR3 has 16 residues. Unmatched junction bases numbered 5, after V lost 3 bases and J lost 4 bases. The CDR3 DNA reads TGCGCCAGCAGCCAGTCTAGCGGGGGCCTCACCGGGGAGCTGTTTTTT. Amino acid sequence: CASSQSSGGLTGELFF.

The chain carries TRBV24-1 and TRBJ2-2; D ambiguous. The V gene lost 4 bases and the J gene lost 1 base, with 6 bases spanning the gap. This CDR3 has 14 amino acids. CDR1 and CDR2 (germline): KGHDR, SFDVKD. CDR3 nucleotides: TGTGCCACCAGTGAGGCAGGGAACACCGGGGAGCTGTTTTTT. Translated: CATSEAGNTGELFF.

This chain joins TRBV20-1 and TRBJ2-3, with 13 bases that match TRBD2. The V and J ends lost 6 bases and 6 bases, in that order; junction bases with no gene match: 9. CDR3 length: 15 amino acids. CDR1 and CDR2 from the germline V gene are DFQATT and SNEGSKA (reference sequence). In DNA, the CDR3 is TGCAGTGCCCGGTCCGGGACTAGCGGGACGGATACGCAGTATTTT. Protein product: CSARSGTSGTDTQYF.

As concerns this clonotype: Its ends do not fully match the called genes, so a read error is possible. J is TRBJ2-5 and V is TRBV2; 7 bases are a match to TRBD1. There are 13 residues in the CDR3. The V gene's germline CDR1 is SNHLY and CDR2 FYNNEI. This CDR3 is CANSDRAGETQCF. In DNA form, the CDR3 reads TGTGCCAACAGCGACAGGGCTGGAGAGACCCAGTGCTTC.

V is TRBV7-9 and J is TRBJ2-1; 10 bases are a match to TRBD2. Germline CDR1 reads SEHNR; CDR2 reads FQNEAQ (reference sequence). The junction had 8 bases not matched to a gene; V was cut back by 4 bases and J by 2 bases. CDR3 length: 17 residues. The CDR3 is CASSSRVSGRTYNEQFF. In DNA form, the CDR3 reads TGTGCCAGCAGCTCGAGGGTTAGCGGGAGGACCTACAATGAGCAGTTCTTC.

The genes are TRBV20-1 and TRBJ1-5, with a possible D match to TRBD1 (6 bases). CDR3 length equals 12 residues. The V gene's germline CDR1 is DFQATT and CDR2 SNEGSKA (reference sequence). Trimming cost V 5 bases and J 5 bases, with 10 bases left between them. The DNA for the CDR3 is TGCAGTGCTCGCCGACAGGATCAGCCCCAGCATTTT. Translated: CSARRQDQPQHF.

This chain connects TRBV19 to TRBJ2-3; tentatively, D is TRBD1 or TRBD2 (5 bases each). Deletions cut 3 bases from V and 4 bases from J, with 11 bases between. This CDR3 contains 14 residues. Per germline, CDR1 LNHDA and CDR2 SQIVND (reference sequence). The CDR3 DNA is TGTGCCAGTAGTATTCGGGGACGTGCAGATACGCAGTATTTT. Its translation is CASSIRGRADTQYF.

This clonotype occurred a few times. The CDR3 loop is CASSPPGLAASGANVLTF. The CDR3 nucleotides read TGTGCCAGCAGCCCCCCGGGGCTAGCGGCCTCTGGGGCCAACGTCCTGACTTTC. The chain uses TRBV7-9 and TRBJ2-6; TRBD2 matches at 7 bases. The CDR3 length is 18 residues. The J segment lost 0 bases and the V segment lost 5 bases, leaving 10 bases of the junction unmatched. CDR1 is SEHNR, CDR2 FQNEAQ, per germline (reference sequence).

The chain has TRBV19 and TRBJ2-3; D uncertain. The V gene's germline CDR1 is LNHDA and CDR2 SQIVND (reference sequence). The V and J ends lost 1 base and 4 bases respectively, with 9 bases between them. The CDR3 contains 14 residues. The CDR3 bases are TGTGCCAGTAGTATAGTCGAGTTTGCAGATACGCAGTATTTT. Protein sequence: CASSIVEFADTQYF.

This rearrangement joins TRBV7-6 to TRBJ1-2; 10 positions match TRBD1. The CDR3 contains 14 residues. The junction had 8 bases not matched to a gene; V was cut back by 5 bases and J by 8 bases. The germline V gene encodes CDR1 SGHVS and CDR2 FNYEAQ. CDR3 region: CASSPQGTGDGYTF. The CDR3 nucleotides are TGTGCCAGCAGCCCACAGGGGACAGGGGACGGCTACACCTTC.

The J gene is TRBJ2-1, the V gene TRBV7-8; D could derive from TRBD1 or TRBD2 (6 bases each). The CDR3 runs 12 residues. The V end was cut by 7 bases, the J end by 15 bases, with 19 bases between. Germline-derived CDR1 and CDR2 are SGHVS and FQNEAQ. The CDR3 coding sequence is TGTGCCAGCACCCTTGGTCGGGGGCTCGGGTTCTTC. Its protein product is CASTLGRGLGFF.

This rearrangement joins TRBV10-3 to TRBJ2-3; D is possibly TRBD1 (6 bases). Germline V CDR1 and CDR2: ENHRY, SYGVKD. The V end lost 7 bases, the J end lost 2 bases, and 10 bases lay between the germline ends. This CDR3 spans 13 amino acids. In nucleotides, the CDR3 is TGTGCCATCACCCGACAGGACACAGATACGCAGTATTTT. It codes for CAITRQDTDTQYF.

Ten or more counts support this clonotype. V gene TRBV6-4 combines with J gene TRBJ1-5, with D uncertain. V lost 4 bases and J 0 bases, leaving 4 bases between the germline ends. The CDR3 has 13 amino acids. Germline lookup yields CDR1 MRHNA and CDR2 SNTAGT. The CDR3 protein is CASSARSNQPQHF. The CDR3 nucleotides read TGTGCCAGCAGTGCGCGTAGCAATCAGCCCCAGCATTTT.

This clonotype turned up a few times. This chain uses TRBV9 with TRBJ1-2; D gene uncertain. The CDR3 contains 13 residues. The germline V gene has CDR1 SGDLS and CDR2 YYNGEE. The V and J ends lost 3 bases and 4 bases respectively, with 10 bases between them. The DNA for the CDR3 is TGTGCCAGCAGCGCACCCACCCTCTATGGCTACACCTTC. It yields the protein CASSAPTLYGYTF.

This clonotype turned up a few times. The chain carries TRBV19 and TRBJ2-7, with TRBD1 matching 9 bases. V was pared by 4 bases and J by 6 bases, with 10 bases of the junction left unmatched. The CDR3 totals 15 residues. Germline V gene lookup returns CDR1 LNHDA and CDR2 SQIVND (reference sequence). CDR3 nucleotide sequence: TGTGCCAGTAGTAGGGGACAGGGAAGCCTTTCCGAGCAGTACTTC. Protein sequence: CASSRGQGSLSEQYF.

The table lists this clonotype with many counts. CDR3 nucleotides: TGTGCCAGCAGCGTAGCTGGGGCCGGGCGGGAGCTGTTTTTT. This codes for CASSVAGAGRELFF. The V call is TRBV9, the J call TRBJ2-2; D is perhaps TRBD1 (5 bases). Germline CDR1 is SGDLS and CDR2 is YYNGEE. CDR3 size: 14 residues. Trimming shortened V by 0 bases and J by 9 bases, and 12 bases separated the two germline ends. The variable domain in full, completed from reference TRBV9 and TRBJ2-2, reads DSGVTQTPKHLITATGQRVTLRCSPRSGDLSVYWYQQSLDQGLQFLIQYYNGEERAKGNILERFSAQQFPDLHSELNLSSLELGDSALYFCASSVAGAGRELFFGEGSRLTVL.

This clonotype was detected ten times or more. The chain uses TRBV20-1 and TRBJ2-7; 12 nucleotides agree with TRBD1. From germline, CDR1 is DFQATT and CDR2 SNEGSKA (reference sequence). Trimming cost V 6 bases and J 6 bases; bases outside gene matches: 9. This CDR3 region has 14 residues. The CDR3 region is CSALGGTGGIEQYF. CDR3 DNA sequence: TGCAGTGCCCTAGGAGGGACAGGGGGCATCGAGCAGTACTTC.

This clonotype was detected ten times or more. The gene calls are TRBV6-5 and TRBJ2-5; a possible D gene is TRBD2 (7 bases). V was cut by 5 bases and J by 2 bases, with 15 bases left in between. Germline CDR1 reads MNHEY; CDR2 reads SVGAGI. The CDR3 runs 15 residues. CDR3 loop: CASSRGGAVQETQYF. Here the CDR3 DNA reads TGTGCCAGCAGTAGAGGGGGGGCGGTACAAGAGACCCAGTACTTC.